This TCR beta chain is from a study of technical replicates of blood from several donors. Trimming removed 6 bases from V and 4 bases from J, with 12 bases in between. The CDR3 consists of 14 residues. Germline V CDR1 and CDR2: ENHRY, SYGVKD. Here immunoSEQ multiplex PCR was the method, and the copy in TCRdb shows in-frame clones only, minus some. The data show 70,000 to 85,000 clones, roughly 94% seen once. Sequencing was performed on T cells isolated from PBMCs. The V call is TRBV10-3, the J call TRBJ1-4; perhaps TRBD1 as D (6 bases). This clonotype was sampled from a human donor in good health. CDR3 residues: CAIRQGQDNEKLFF. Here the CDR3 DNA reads TGTGCCATCAGACAGGGCCAGGATAATGAAAAACTGTTTTTT.